This is a list of T cell receptor beta chains from one sample in a study of cytotoxic CD8 clonotypes in ibrutinib-treated CLL. Assay: immunoSEQ multiplex PCR; the TCRdb copy retains only in-frame clones and omits some. The sample yields 250,000 to 350,000 clones, 76% seen once. The material sequenced was PBMCs, taken at disease progression, from a patient treated with ibrutinib. These receptors were obtained from a human donor with chronic lymphocytic leukemia. Both conserved end residues are part of each CDR3. The order of the fields is V gene, D gene, clone size, J gene, CDR3 protein, CDR3 DNA. The D gene is left open where the match is weak. Size is stated for part of the rows, as once, few or many counts, or as a class when the clone is expanded.

>TRBV4-1|TRBD1|.|TRBJ2-7
CASSQLWTGLTYEQYF
TGCGCCAGCAGCCAGCTATGGACAGGATTGACTTACGAGCAGTACTTC
>TRBV29-1|TRBD1|.|TRBJ1-4
CSVGKGQRNEKLFF
TGCAGCGTCGGTAAGGGACAGCGGAATGAAAAACTGTTTTTT
>TRBV19|TRBD1|.|TRBJ1-5
CASSTQTGGSGNQPQHF
TGTGCCAGTAGTACACAGACAGGGGGCTCGGGCAATCAGCCCCAGCATTTT
>TRBV9|.|.|TRBJ1-3
CASSAGMEGGFSGNTIYF
TGTGCCAGCAGCGCAGGGATGGAGGGGGGTTTCTCTGGAAACACCATATATTTT
>TRBV7-9|.|.|TRBJ2-7
CASSSGRGGYEQYF
TGTGCCAGCAGCTCTGGACGGGGCGGCTACGAGCAGTACTTC
>TRBV28|.|.|TRBJ2-1
CAILREAHNEQFF
TGTGCCATCCTGAGGGAGGCCCACAATGAGCAGTTCTTC
>TRBV19|TRBD1|.|TRBJ1-1
CASSIFRGRGDTEAFF
TGTGCCAGTAGTATCTTTAGGGGGCGCGGGGACACTGAAGCTTTCTTT
>TRBV5-6|.|.|TRBJ2-1
CASSLAYAGWRNEQFF
TGTGCCAGCAGCTTGGCCTATGCGGGGTGGAGGAATGAGCAGTTCTTC
>TRBV7-9|.|.|TRBJ1-5
CASSLGTGTLTNQPQHF
TGTGCCAGCAGCTTAGGGACCGGGACCCTAACCAATCAGCCCCAGCATTTT
>TRBV6-6|.|once|TRBJ1-5
CASRGTGNQPQHF
TGTGCCAGCAGAGGGACTGGCAATCAGCCCCAGCATTTT
>TRBV7-9|.|.|TRBJ1-4
CASSLVREKLFF
TGTGCCAGCAGCTTAGTACGGGAAAAACTGTTTTTT
>TRBV7-2|TRBD2|few|TRBJ2-7
CASSHTSGGTYEQYF
TGTGCCAGCAGTCATACTAGCGGGGGAACCTACGAGCAGTACTTC
>TRBV11-2|TRBD1|.|TRBJ2-7
CASSPEQGIPYEQYF
TGTGCCAGCAGCCCAGAACAGGGGATTCCCTACGAGCAGTACTTC
>TRBV7-9|TRBD2|.|TRBJ2-5
CASSLVSGRREETQYF
TGTGCCAGCAGCTTAGTCAGCGGGAGGAGAGAAGAGACCCAGTACTTC
>TRBV10-3|TRBD1|once|TRBJ2-4
CAISPGGWAKNIQYF
TGTGCCATCAGCCCAGGGGGTTGGGCCAAAAACATTCAGTACTTC
>TRBV2|TRBD2|.|TRBJ2-3
CASSGVAGGTDTQYF
TGTGCCAGCAGTGGTGTTGCGGGGGGCACAGATACGCAGTATTTT
>TRBV19|TRBD1|.|TRBJ2-7
CASSIDADRRSGSYEQYF
TGTGCCAGTAGTATAGATGCGGACAGGAGAAGTGGGTCCTACGAGCAGTACTTC
>TRBV7-2|TRBD1|.|TRBJ2-5
CASSLSGTGGRLGTQYF
TGTGCCAGCAGCCTAAGTGGGACAGGGGGGCGCCTGGGGACCCAGTACTTC
>TRBV5-1|.|.|TRBJ2-3
CASSLATSGTDTQYF
TGCGCCAGCAGCTTGGCAACCAGCGGCACAGATACGCAGTATTTT
>TRBV7-9|TRBD1|few|TRBJ2-1
CASSPRGQGHEQFF
TGTGCCAGCAGCCCCCGCGGACAGGGCCATGAGCAGTTCTTC
>TRBV7-8|TRBD2|.|TRBJ2-7
CASSLEGGRSSYEQYF
TGTGCCAGCAGCTTAGAAGGCGGGAGAAGCTCCTACGAGCAGTACTTC
>TRBV9|TRBD2|.|TRBJ2-1
CASSVIAGAYNEQFF
TGTGCCAGCAGCGTAATAGCGGGAGCCTACAATGAGCAGTTCTTC
>TRBV11-2|TRBD1|.|TRBJ2-1
CASSPRQGAVYNEQFF
TGTGCCAGCAGCCCCAGACAGGGGGCAGTCTACAATGAGCAGTTCTTC
>TRBV6-1|TRBD1|.|TRBJ2-2
CASTGQTTGELFF
TGTGCCAGCACGGGACAGACCACCGGGGAGCTGTTTTTT
>TRBV27|.|few|TRBJ1-2
CASSYRGNYGYTF
TGTGCCAGCAGTTACCGGGGTAACTATGGCTACACCTTC
>TRBV7-8|.|few|TRBJ2-7
CASSLGQGKYEQYF
TGTGCCAGCAGCTTGGGCCAGGGAAAGTACGAGCAGTACTTC
>TRBV11-2|.|few|TRBJ2-7
CASSREYEQYF
TGTGCCAGCAGTAGGGAATACGAGCAGTACTTC
>TRBV18|TRBD1|.|TRBJ2-1
CASSRDRSYNEQFF
TGTGCCAGCTCACGGGACAGGAGTTACAATGAGCAGTTCTTC
>TRBV18|.|.|TRBJ1-2
CASSPHREDGYTF
TGTGCCAGCTCCCCACACAGGGAGGATGGCTACACCTTC
>TRBV7-3|.|few|TRBJ2-2
CASSIMAPGELFF
TGTGCCAGCAGCATCATGGCGCCCGGGGAGCTGTTTTTT
>TRBV9|TRBD1|.|TRBJ2-2
CASSVTGGAGVYTGELFF
TGTGCCAGCAGCGTCACAGGGGGCGCAGGTGTTTACACCGGGGAGCTGTTTTTT